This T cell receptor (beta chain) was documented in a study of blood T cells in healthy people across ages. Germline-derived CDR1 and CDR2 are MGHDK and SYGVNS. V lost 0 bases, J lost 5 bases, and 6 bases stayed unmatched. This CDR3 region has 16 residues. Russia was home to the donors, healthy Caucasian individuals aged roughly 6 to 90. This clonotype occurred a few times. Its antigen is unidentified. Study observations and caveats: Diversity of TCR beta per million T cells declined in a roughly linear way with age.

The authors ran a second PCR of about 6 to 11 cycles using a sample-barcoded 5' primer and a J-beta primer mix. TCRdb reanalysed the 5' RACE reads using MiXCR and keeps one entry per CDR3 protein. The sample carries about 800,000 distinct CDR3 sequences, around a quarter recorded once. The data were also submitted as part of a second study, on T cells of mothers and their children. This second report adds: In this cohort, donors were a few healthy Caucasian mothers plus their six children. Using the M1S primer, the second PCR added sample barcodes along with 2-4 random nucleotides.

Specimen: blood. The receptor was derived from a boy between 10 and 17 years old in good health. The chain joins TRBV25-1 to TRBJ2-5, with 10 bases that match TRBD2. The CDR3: CASSEYSGRASETQYF. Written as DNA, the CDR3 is TGTGCCAGCAGTGAATACAGCGGGAGGGCTTCCGAGACCCAGTACTTC.